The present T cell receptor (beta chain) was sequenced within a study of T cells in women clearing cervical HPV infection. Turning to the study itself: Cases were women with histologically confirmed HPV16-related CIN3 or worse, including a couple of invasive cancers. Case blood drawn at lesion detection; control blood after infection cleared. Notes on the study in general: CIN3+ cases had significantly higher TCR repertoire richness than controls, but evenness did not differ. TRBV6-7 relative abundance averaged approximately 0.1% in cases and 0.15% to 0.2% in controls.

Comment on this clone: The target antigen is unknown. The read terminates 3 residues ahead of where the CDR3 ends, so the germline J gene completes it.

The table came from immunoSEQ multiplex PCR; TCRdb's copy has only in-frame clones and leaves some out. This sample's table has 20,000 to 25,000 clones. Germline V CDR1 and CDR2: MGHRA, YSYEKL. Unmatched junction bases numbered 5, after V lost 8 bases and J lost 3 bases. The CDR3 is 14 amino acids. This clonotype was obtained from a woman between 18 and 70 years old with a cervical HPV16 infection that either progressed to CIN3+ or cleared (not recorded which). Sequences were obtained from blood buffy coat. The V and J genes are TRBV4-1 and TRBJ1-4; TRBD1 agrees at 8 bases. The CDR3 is CASRDRGANEKLFF. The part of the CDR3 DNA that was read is TGCGCCAGCCGCGACAGGGGAGCTAATGAAAAA.